This TCR beta chain is from a study of beta chain features in type 1 diabetes. Germline loops: CDR1 LNHDA, CDR2 SQIVND (reference sequence). The CDR3 extends over 15 amino acids. The V gene end was trimmed by 4 bases and the J gene end by 1 base; junction bases not matched to a gene: 4. The entirety of the isolated RNA underwent reverse transcription, so expressed TCRB transcripts were sequenced. Assay used: immunoSEQ multiplex PCR; TCRdb lists only in-frame clones, some missing. This sample carries over 20,000 clones, roughly 45% of them seen once, and the ten largest clones take 0.3%. Comment on this clone: Its antigen is as yet unknown.

Study conclusions and caveats: Across all four CD4+ subsets, people with type 1 diabetes showed modestly shorter TCRB CDR3s. A pattern of fewer insertions and more deletions at VDJ junctions was seen in type 1 diabetes patients.

This sequence originates from a man aged 30 to 45 with type 1 diabetes. The gene calls are TRBV19 and TRBJ2-1; 7 positions agree with TRBD1. The sample was stem cell memory CD4+ T cells from blood. The CDR3 DNA sequence: TGTGCCAGTAGTAAACAGGGGTCTTCCTACAATGAGCAGTTCTTC. This codes for CASSKQGSSYNEQFF.